This passage covers 13 T cell receptor beta chains from one sample sequenced in a study of cytomegalovirus exposure and HLA in healthy donors. Primers for the PCR totalled 60 Vbeta and 13 Jbeta. TCRdb keeps only in-frame clones here, not all; method: immunoSEQ multiplex PCR. The table has some 130,000 clones, about 70% seen once. The sequenced sample was PBMCs. These receptors were obtained from a woman in her fifties or sixties in good health and CMV-seropositive.

V is TRBV4-2 and J is TRBJ1-6, with 9 bases fitting TRBD1. V gave up 6 bases and J gave up 7 bases; unmatched junction bases: 19. This CDR3 spans 19 amino acids. In germline, CDR1 is LGHNA, CDR2 YNFKEQ. CDR3 nucleotides: TGTGCCAGCAGGAACCTTGTTACGACTCGGGGACAGGGAAATTCACCCCTCCACTTT. Translated, it gives CASRNLVTTRGQGNSPLHF.

A remark on this clone: A read error may produce the germline difference seen at one junction end. V and J are TRBV27 and TRBJ2-3; 9 nucleotides line up with TRBD1. Looked up from germline, CDR1 is MNHEY and CDR2 is SMNVEV (reference sequence). The CDR3 is made up of 16 amino acids. DNA for the CDR3: TGTGCCAGCAGCTCCAACAGGGGGCATCGCACCGATACGCAGTATTTT. Protein: CASSSNRGHRTDTQYF.

The CDR3 DNA follows: TGTGCCAGCAGTGACCCGACTAGCGGGGGGAGCGACGAGCAGTACTTC. Residues: CASSDPTSGGSDEQYF. The gene calls are TRBV2 and TRBJ2-7; TRBD2 matches 13 bases. Trimming took 3 bases from V and 5 from J; bases not matched to a gene: 7. CDR1 is SNHLY and CDR2 is FYNNEI in the germline V gene. There are 16 residues in the CDR3.

The rearrangement joins TRBV15 to TRBJ2-7, with no clear D. Germline V gene data show CDR1 as LNHNV and CDR2 as YYDKDF (reference sequence). This CDR3 comprises 13 residues. The ends were cut back, 4 bases at V and 4 bases at J, with 11 bases in the middle. CDR3 bases: TGTGCCACCAGCAAAAATCCCGGGTACGAGCAGTACTTC. Residues: CATSKNPGYEQYF.

The chain carries TRBV18 and TRBJ2-1; D is perhaps TRBD2 (5 bases). The CDR3 has 11 amino acids. V shed 6 bases and J shed 10 bases, with 10 bases lying between them. The germline CDR1 and CDR2 sequences are KGHSH and LQKENI. CDR3 bases: TGTGCCAGCTCCCTAGAGGGAGAGCAGTTCTTC. Translation: CASSLEGEQFF.

This chain joins TRBV10-3 and TRBJ1-2, with 7 bases aligning to TRBD1. Germline-derived CDR1 and CDR2 are ENHRY and SYGVKD. The CDR3 length is 13 residues. The trim removed 4 bases at V and 8 bases at J, leaving 7 bases unmatched. The CDR3 reads CAISVTGPGGYTF. For the CDR3, the DNA is TGTGCCATCAGTGTGACAGGGCCAGGCGGCTACACCTTC.

The V call is TRBV5-1, the J call TRBJ2-6; 8 bases match TRBD1. J lost 5 bases, V lost 3 bases, and 16 bases had no gene match. The CDR3 consists of 19 residues. Per germline, CDR1 SGHRS and CDR2 YFSETQ. CDR3 residues: CASSWGTGTGSFRANVLTF. The CDR3, as DNA: TGCGCCAGCAGCTGGGGAACCGGGACAGGTTCTTTTCGGGCCAACGTCCTGACTTTC.

V and J are TRBV9 and TRBJ1-2; D remains ambiguous. Trimming removed 0 bases from V and 3 bases from J, with 15 bases in between. Germline V lookup: CDR1 SGDLS, CDR2 YYNGEE. The CDR3 extends over 16 amino acids. Here the CDR3 DNA reads TGTGCCAGCAGCGTAGATCCGGTTTTGGGCGACTATGGCTACACCTTC. Protein product: CASSVDPVLGDYGYTF.

The V call is TRBV29-1, the J call TRBJ2-7; TRBD1 agrees at 9 bases. The CDR3 totals 15 residues. With V trimmed by 6 bases and J by 0 bases, 9 bases remained unmatched. Germline CDR1 SQVTM, CDR2 ANQGSEA. CDR3 amino acids: CSVLVRDRASYEQYF. In DNA form, the CDR3 reads TGCAGCGTACTGGTCCGGGACAGGGCCTCCTACGAGCAGTACTTC.

This chain joins TRBV5-4 and TRBJ2-3, with 14 bases matching TRBD2. The CDR3 is made up of 17 amino acids. Unmatched junction bases numbered 5, after V lost 4 bases and J lost 1 base. Germline values: CDR1 SGHNT, CDR2 YYREEE (reference sequence). CDR3 coding DNA: TGTGCCAGCAGCCCCCGACTAGCGGGGGGGGGCACAGATACGCAGTATTTT. It translates to CASSPRLAGGGTDTQYF.

A few counts support this clone. This sequence joins TRBV6-5 and TRBJ1-4, with TRBD1 matching 9 bases. This CDR3 has 15 residues. Germline CDR1 MNHEY, CDR2 SVGAGI. V lost 2 bases, J lost 8 bases, and 6 bases stayed unmatched. CDR3 in DNA: TGTGCCAGCAGTTACACTACAGGGGGCCAGGAAAAACTGTTTTTT. It codes for CASSYTTGGQEKLFF.

This clone was seen ten or more times. The chain has TRBV9 and TRBJ1-4; 9 bases align to TRBD1. The CDR3 length is 15 residues. The V segment lost 0 bases and the J segment 7 bases; nucleotides outside the gene matches: 4. Germline CDR1 and CDR2: SGDLS and YYNGEE. CDR3 loop: CASSVGQGEVEKLFF. In nucleotides, the CDR3 is TGTGCCAGCAGCGTAGGACAGGGGGAGGTTGAAAAACTGTTTTTT.

This clone was found once. CDR3 sequence: CASSAAGGDIQYF. CDR3 bases: TGTGCCAGCAGCGCGGCGGGGGGCGACATTCAGTACTTC. This chain connects TRBV9 to TRBJ2-4; the match to TRBD2 covers 8 bases. The CDR3 has 13 residues. Looked up from germline, CDR1 is SGDLS and CDR2 is YYNGEE. The V gene end was trimmed by 3 bases and the J gene end by 8 bases; junction bases not matched to a gene: 4.